These T cell receptor beta chains were read from a single sample in a study of blood T cell repertoires in COVID-19. TCRdb keeps only in-frame clones here, not all; method: immunoSEQ multiplex PCR. The data contain fewer than 250,000 clones, roughly four fifths of them singletons. Sequencing was performed on peripheral blood. These receptors came from a woman in her seventies with acute or convalescent COVID-19. CDR3s include the opening cysteine and the closing phenylalanine or tryptophan. Fields, in order: V gene, CDR3 protein.

v_gene: TRBV7-9; CDR3aa: CASSLQGAEAFF
v_gene: TRBV4-3; CDR3aa: CASSQGRQGAGGTEAFF
v_gene: TRBV7-2; CDR3aa: CASSSRLAGYTDTQYF
v_gene: TRBV14; CDR3aa: CASSRQGAGYTF
v_gene: TRBV7-9; CDR3aa: CASSLRVAEQYF
v_gene: TRBV20-1; CDR3aa: CSAQTTGAQHF
v_gene: TRBV4-3; CDR3aa: CASSQDSGVLNTEAFF
v_gene: TRBV10-3; CDR3aa: CAISESRGGNLYGYTF
v_gene: TRBV18; CDR3aa: CASSPPTGGGEQYF
v_gene: TRBV5-1; CDR3aa: CASSPRTSRETQYF
v_gene: TRBV6-1; CDR3aa: CASSEALRGGRDTQYF
v_gene: TRBV29-1; CDR3aa: CSVDPGQGNYGYTF
v_gene: TRBV6-6; CDR3aa: CASSYVQENTEAFF
v_gene: TRBV7-9; CDR3aa: CASSGDSGNTIYF
v_gene: TRBV4-1; CDR3aa: CASSQEAQTLYGYTF
v_gene: TRBV12-5; CDR3aa: CASGPSGVRSSYNSPLHF
v_gene: TRBV29-1; CDR3aa: CSEGGGTF
v_gene: TRBV6-5; CDR3aa: CASRQEGLIQETQYF
v_gene: TRBV2; CDR3aa: CASSGARGNTEAFF
v_gene: TRBV20-1; CDR3aa: CSASRAGEWYTEAFF
v_gene: TRBV7-5; CDR3aa: CARSSGQAVHEQYF
v_gene: TRBV9; CDR3aa: CASSPRLAGPSTDTQYF
v_gene: TRBV7-9; CDR3aa: CASSLIGAGTEAFF
v_gene: TRBV28; CDR3aa: CASSLSFIQPYTF
v_gene: TRBV11-2; CDR3aa: CASSLLGGESSYEQYF
v_gene: TRBV7-9; CDR3aa: CASSLVGTGVKETQYF
v_gene: TRBV28; CDR3aa: CASSPAQQGLGGYTF
v_gene: TRBV18; CDR3aa: CASSPMGLAGANTGELFF
v_gene: TRBV6-5; CDR3aa: CASSSDMNTEAFF
v_gene: TRBV7-9; CDR3aa: CASSLSARGRKAFF
v_gene: TRBV21-1; CDR3aa: CASSKAEDRDSLAGDPHEQFF
v_gene: TRBV29-1; CDR3aa: CSVAKGPEAFF
v_gene: TRBV30; CDR3aa: CAWSLQGQGYGYTF
v_gene: TRBV10-3; CDR3aa: CAISDAQEQYF
v_gene: TRBV18; CDR3aa: CASSPRDRGQGGEAFF
v_gene: TRBV7-8; CDR3aa: CASSLGTAQQLSPLHF
v_gene: TRBV6-5; CDR3aa: CASSYYPQGGYGYTF
v_gene: TRBV9; CDR3aa: CASSVGQGADGYTF
v_gene: TRBV18; CDR3aa: CASSPPLGATEAFF
v_gene: TRBV7-2; CDR3aa: CASSWQGDGYTF
v_gene: TRBV19; CDR3aa: CASSIMGQGTGANVLTF
v_gene: TRBV9; CDR3aa: CASSVFSSGVFVTGELFF
v_gene: TRBV19; CDR3aa: CASSTDRKYSLHF
v_gene: TRBV5-4; CDR3aa: CASSLDSNYGYTF
v_gene: TRBV7-8; CDR3aa: CASSLGTGLVNYGYTF
v_gene: TRBV3-1/TRBV3-2; CDR3aa: CASSLSTGAETQYF
v_gene: TRBV6-1; CDR3aa: CASSELGLSGVSNQPQHF
v_gene: TRBV6-5; CDR3aa: CASSSRQVGSYEQYF
v_gene: TRBV7-2; CDR3aa: CASSRWAGRIYGYTF
v_gene: TRBV2; CDR3aa: CASSENGLTGGSPLHF
v_gene: TRBV4-3; CDR3aa: CASSHTSAQAGGPSDTQYF
v_gene: TRBV6-6; CDR3aa: CASSYKGQTTDTQYF